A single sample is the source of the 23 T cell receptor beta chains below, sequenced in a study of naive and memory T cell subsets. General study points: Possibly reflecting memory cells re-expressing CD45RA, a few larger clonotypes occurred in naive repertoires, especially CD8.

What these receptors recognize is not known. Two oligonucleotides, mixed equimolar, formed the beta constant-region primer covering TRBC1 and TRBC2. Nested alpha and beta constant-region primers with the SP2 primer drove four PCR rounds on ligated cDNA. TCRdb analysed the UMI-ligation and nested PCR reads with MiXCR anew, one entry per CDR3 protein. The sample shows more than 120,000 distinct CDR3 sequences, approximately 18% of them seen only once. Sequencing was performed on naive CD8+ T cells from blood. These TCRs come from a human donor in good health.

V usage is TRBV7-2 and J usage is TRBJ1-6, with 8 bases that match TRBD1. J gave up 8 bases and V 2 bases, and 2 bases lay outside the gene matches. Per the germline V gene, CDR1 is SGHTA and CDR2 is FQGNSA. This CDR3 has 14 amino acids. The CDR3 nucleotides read TGTGCCAGCAGCTTATTGGACAGGGATTCACCCCTCCACTTT. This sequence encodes CASSLLDRDSPLHF.

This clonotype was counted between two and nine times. The CDR3 DNA is TGCAGTGCTAGAGAATACCACACTGAAGCTTTCTTT. Amino acids: CSAREYHTEAFF. The chain combines TRBV20-1 with TRBJ1-1; no reliable D call. Between the trimmed V and J ends, which lost 0 bases and 3 bases, there was a span of 5 bases. Germline V gene lookup returns CDR1 DFQATT and CDR2 SNEGSKA (reference sequence). This CDR3 has 12 amino acids.

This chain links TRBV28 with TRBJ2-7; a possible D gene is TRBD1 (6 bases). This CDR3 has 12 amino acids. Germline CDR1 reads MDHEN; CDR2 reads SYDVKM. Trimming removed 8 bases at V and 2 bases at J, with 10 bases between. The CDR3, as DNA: TGTGCCAGCGGGGCAGGGGCCTACGAGCAGTACTTC. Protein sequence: CASGAGAYEQYF.

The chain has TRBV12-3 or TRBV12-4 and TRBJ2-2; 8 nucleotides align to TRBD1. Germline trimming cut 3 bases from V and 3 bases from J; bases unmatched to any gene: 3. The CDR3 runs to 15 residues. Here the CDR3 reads CASSFATGDTGELFF. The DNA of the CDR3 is TGTGCCAGCAGTTTTGCGACAGGGGACACCGGGGAGCTGTTTTTT.

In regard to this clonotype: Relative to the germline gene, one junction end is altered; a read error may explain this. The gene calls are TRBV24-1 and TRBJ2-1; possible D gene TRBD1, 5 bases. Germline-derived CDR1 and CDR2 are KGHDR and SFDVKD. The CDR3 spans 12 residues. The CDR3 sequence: CATGDSYNEQFF. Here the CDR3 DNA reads TGTGCCACCGGTGACAGCTACAATGAGCAGTTCTTC.

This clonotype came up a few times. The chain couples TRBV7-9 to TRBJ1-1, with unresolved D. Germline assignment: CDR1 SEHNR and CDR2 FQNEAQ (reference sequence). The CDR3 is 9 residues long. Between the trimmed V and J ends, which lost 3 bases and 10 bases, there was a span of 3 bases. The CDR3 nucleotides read TGTGCCAGCAGCTTTCCAGCTTTCTTT. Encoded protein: CASSFPAFF.

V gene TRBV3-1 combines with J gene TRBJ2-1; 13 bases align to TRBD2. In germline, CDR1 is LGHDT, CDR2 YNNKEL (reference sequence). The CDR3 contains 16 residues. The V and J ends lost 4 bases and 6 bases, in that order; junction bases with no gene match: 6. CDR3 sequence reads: CASSPTSGRSFNEQFF. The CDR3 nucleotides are TGTGCCAGCAGCCCGACTAGCGGGAGGTCGTTCAATGAGCAGTTCTTC.

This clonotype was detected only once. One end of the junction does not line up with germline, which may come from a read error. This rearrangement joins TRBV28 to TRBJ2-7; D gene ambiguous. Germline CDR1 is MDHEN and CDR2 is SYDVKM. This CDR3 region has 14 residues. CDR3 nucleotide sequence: TGCGCCAGCAGCCAGCTACAAGGCAACTACGAGCAGTACTTC. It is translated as CASSQLQGNYEQYF.

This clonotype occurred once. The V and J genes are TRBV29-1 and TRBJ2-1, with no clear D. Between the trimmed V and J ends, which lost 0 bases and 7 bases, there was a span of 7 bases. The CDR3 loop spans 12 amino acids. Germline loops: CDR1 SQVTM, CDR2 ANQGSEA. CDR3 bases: TGCAGCGTTGAAGATCGGAGAAATGAGCAGTTCTTC. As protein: CSVEDRRNEQFF.

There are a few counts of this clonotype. CDR3 DNA sequence: TGTGCCAGCAGTCTAAAAGGGGATACGCAGTATTTT. It codes for CASSLKGDTQYF. The V call is TRBV27, the J call TRBJ2-3, with unresolved D. Germline V gene sequence: CDR1 MNHEY, CDR2 SMNVEV (reference sequence). Trimming removed 5 bases from V and 6 bases from J, with 9 bases in between. CDR3 length: 12 amino acids.

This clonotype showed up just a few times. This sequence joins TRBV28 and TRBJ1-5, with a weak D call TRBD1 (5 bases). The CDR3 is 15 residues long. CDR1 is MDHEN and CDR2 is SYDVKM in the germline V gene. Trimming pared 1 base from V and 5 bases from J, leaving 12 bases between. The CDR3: CASSLSRRDYQPQHF. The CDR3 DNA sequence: TGTGCCAGCAGTTTATCAAGGAGGGACTATCAGCCCCAGCATTTT.

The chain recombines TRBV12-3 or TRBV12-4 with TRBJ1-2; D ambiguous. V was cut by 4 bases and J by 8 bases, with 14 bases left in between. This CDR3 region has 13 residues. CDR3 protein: CASSSGWAGGYTF. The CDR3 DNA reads TGTGCCAGCAGTTCAGGTTGGGCTGGGGGCTACACCTTC.

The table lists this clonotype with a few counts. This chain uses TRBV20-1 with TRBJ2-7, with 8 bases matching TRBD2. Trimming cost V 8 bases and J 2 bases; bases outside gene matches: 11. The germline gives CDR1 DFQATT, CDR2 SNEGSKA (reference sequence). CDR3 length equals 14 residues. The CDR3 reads CSHPTSGAAYEQYF. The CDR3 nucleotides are TGCAGTCACCCCACTAGCGGTGCTGCCTACGAGCAGTACTTC.

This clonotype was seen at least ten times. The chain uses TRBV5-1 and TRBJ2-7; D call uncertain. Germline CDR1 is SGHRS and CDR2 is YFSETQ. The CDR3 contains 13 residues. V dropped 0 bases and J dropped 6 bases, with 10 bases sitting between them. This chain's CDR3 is CASSLDHGSEQYF. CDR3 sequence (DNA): TGCGCCAGCAGCTTGGACCATGGAAGCGAGCAGTACTTC.

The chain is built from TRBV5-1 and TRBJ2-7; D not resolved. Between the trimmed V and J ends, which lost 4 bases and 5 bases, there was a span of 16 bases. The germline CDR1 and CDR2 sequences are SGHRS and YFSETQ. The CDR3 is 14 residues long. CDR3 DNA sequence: TGCGCCAGCAGCCCGGTGGGGTTTCGGGACGAGCAGTACTTC. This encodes CASSPVGFRDEQYF. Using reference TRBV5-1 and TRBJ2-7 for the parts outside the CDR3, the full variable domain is KAGVTQTPRYLIKTRGQQVTLSCSPISGHRSVSWYQQTPGQGLQFLFEYFSETQRNKGNFPGRFSGRQFSNSRSEMNVSTLELGDSALYLCASSPVGFRDEQYFGPGTRLTVT.

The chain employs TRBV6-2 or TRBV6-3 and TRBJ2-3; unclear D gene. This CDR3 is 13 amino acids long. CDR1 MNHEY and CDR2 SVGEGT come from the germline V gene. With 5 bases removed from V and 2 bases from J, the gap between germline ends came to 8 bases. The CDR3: CASSARITDTQYF. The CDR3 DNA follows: TGTGCCAGCAGTGCTCGGATCACAGATACGCAGTATTTT.

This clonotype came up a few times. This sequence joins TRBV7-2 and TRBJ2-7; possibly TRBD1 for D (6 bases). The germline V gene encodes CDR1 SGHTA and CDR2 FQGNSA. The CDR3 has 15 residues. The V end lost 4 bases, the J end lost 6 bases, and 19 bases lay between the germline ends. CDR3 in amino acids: CASSSSTLRGSEQYF. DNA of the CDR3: TGTGCCAGCAGCTCCTCCACCCTCAGGGGCTCCGAGCAGTACTTC.

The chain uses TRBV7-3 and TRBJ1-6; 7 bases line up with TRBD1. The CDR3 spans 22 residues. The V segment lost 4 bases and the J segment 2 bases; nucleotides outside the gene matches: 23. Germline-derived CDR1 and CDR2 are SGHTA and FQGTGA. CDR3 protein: CASSYGMGLATGRRPYNSPLHF. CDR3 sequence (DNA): TGTGCCAGCAGCTACGGGATGGGACTCGCGACAGGGAGGAGACCCTATAATTCACCCCTCCACTTT.

In DNA form, the CDR3 reads TGTGCCAGCAGCGTAGGAGGCGGAGCGGGAACTCTTAATGAGCAGTTCTTC. This codes for CASSVGGGAGTLNEQFF. The chain uses TRBV9 and TRBJ2-1; TRBD2 matches 7 bases. The V segment lost 0 bases and the J segment 7 bases; nucleotides outside the gene matches: 13. Germline V gene lookup returns CDR1 SGDLS and CDR2 YYNGEE. The CDR3 spans 17 residues. The variable domain in full, completed from reference TRBV9 and TRBJ2-1, reads DSGVTQTPKHLITATGQRVTLRCSPRSGDLSVYWYQQSLDQGLQFLIQYYNGEERAKGNILERFSAQQFPDLHSELNLSSLELGDSALYFCASSVGGGAGTLNEQFFGPGTRLTVL.

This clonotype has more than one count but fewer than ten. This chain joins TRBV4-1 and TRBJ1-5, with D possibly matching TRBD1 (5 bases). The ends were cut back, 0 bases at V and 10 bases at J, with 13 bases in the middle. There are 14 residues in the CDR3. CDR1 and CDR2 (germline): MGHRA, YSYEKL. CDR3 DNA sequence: TGCGCCAGCAGCCAAGAACGGGACCCCGGCCCCCAGCATTTT. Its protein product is CASSQERDPGPQHF.

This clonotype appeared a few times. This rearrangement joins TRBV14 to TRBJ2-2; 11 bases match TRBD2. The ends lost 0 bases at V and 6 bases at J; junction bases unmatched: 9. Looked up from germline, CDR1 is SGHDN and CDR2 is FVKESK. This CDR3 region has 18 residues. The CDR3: CASSQETSGSAIAGELFF. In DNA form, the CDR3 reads TGTGCCAGCAGCCAAGAAACTAGCGGGAGTGCGATCGCCGGGGAGCTGTTTTTT.

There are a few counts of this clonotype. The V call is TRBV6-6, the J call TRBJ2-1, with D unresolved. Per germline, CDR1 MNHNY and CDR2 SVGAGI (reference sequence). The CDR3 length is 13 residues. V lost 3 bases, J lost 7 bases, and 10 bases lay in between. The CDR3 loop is CASSYARLNEQFF. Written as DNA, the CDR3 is TGTGCCAGCAGTTATGCCAGGTTAAATGAGCAGTTCTTC.

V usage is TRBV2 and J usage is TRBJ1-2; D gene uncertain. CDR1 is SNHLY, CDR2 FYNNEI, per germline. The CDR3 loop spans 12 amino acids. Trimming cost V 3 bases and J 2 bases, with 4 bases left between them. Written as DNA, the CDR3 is TGTGCCAGCAGTGACTTAAACTATGGCTACACCTTC. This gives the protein CASSDLNYGYTF.